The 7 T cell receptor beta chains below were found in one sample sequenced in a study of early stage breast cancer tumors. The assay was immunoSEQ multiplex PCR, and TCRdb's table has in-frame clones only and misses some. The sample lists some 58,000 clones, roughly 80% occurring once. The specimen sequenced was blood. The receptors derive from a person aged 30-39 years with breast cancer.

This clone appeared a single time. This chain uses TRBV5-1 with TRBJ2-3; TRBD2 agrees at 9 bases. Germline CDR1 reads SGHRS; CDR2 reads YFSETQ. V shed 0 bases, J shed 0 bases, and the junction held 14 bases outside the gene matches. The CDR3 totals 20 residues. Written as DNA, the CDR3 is TGCGCCAGCAGCTTGGCCGTTAGCGGGAGAGGGCAAGCAAGCACAGATACGCAGTATTTT. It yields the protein CASSLAVSGRGQASTDTQYF.

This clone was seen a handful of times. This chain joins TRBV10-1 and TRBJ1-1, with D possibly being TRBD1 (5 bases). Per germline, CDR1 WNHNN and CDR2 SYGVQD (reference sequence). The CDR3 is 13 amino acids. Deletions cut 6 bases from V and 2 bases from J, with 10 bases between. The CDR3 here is CASSGQANTEAFF. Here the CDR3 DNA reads TGCGCCAGCAGCGGACAAGCTAACACTGAAGCTTTCTTT.

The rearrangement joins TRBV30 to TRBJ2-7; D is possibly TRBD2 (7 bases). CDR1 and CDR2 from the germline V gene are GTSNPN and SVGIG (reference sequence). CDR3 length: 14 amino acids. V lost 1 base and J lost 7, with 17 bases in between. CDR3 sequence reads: CAWSGVGGAGEQYF. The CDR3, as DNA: TGTGCCTGGAGTGGGGTGGGGGGGGCGGGAGAGCAGTACTTC.

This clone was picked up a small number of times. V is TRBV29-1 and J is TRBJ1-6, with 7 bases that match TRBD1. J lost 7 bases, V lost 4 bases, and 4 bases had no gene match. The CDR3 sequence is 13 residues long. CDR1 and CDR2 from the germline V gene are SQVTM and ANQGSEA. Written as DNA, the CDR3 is TGCAGCGTTGGCCAGGGGGGCAATTCACCCCTCCACTTT. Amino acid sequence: CSVGQGGNSPLHF.

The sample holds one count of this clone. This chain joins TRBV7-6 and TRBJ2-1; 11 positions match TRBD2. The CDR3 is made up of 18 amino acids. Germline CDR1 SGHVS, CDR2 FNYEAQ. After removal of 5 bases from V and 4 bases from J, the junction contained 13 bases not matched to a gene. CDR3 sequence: CASSTPTSGDLMYNEQFF. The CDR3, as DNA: TGTGCCAGCAGCACACCGACTAGCGGGGATCTAATGTACAATGAGCAGTTCTTC.

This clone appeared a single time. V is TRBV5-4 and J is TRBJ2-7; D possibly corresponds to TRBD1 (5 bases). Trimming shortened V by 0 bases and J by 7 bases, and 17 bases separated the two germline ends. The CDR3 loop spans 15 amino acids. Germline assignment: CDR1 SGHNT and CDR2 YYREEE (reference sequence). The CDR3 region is CASSLVGHKGREQYF. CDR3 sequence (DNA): TGTGCCAGCAGCTTGGTAGGACATAAAGGTCGGGAGCAGTACTTC.

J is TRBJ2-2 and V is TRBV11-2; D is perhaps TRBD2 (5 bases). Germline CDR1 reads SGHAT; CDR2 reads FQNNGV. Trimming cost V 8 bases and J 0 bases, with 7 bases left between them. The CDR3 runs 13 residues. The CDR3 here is CASGESNTGELFF. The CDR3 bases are TGTGCCAGCGGGGAGTCGAACACCGGGGAGCTGTTTTTT.